This TCR beta chain stems from a study of graft-versus-host responses after intestinal transplantation. Overall study context: Multivisceral, liver-intestinal, or isolated intestinal transplants were given to recipients. Induction with anti-thymocyte globulin, then tacrolimus and steroids for 2 to 3 years, was given to all recipients.

The CDR3 has 15 residues. Germline V gene sequence: CDR1 LNHDA, CDR2 SQIVND (reference sequence). The ends lost 5 bases at V and 1 base at J; junction bases unmatched: 4. Profiled with immunoSEQ multiplex PCR; TCRdb holds only in-frame clones, not every one. The profile shows 75,000 to 100,000 clones, 90% to 95% of them singletons. A word on this clone: Its antigen is unidentified.

Findings and caveats of the study: Individuals who had graft-donor T cell macrochimerism had allografts that showed high graft-versus-host to host-versus-graft clonal ratios. Researchers found peak circulating GvH clone levels linked to early post-transplant HvG declines.

This TCR was sampled from a human donor who was the organ donor for an intestinal transplant. The chain joins TRBV19 to TRBJ2-2, with 7 bases that match TRBD1. Sequenced material: unstimulated CD4+ T cells sorted from spleen or lymph node cells, taken before transplant. This CDR3 is CASSRRDRNTGELFF. In nucleotides, the CDR3 is TGTGCCAGTAGTCGCCGGGACAGGAACACCGGGGAGCTGTTTTTT.